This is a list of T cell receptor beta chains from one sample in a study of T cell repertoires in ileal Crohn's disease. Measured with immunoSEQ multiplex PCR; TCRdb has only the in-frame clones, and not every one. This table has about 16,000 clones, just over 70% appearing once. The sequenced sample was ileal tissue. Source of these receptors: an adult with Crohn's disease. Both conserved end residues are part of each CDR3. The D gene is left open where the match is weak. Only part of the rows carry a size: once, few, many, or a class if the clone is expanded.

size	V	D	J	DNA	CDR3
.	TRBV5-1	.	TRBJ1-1	TGCGCCAGCAGCTCATCAGGGGACACTGAAGCTTTCTTT	CASSSSGDTEAFF
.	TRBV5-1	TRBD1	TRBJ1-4	TGCGCCAGCAGCTTGGAGTCCAGGGGGGTTGCTAATGAAAAACTGTTTTTT	CASSLESRGVANEKLFF
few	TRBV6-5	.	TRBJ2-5	TGTGCCAGCAGTATTTTCGGGCAGGGAGGAGAGACCCAGTACTTC	CASSIFGQGGETQYF
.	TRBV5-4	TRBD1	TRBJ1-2	TGTGCCAGCCGTAGATCGGACAGGGGGTTTGGCTACACCTTC	CASRRSDRGFGYTF
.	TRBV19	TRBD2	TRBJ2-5	TGTGCCAGTATTCCCAGCGGGAGGACAGGAGAGACCCAGTACTTC	CASIPSGRTGETQYF
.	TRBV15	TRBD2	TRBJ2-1	TGTGCCACCAGCGGGCGGGAGTACTACAATGAGCAGTTCTTC	CATSGREYYNEQFF
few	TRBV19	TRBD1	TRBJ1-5	TGTGCCAGTAGTATAGTCTCAGGGGGCTATCAGCCCCAGCATTTT	CASSIVSGGYQPQHF
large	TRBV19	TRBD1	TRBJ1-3	TGTGCCAGTAGTACCTCCGGGACAGTGGGAAACACCATATATTTT	CASSTSGTVGNTIYF
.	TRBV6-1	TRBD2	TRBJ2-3	TGTGCCATCAAGCGGGAGGGTCCAGATACGCAGTATTTT	CAIKREGPDTQYF
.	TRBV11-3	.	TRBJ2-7	TGTGCCAGCAGCCGCCAGACCTACGAGCAGTACTTC	CASSRQTYEQYF
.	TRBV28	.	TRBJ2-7	TGTGCCAGCCATGGGCCTATATCCTCCTACGAGCAGTACTTC	CASHGPISSYEQYF
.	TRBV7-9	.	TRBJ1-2	TGTGCCAGCATAAATGTAGGGGATGGCTACACCTTC	CASINVGDGYTF
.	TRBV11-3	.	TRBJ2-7	TGTGCCAGCAACCAAGGAGGGACAGTCTCCTACGAGCAGTACTTC	CASNQGGTVSYEQYF
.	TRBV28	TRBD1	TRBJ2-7	TGTGCCAGCAGTACACAGGGGGCCGGGTCGGGGGAGCAGTACTTC	CASSTQGAGSGEQYF
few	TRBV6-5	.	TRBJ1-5	TGTGCCAGCAGTTACTCAGGGCAGGGAGGTCAGCCCCAGCATTTT	CASSYSGQGGQPQHF
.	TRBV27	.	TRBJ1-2	TGTGCCAGCGCGCTGGGCGCTAACTATGGCTACACCTTC	CASALGANYGYTF
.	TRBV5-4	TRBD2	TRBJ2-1	TGTGCCAGCAGCTTGCCCACTAGCGGCATAAACAATGAGCAGTTCTTC	CASSLPTSGINNEQFF
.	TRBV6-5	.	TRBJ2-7	TGTGCCAGCAGTTCCCAACTAGGATACGAGCAGTACTTC	CASSSQLGYEQYF
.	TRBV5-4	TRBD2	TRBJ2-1	TGTGCCAGCAGCTTGTTTCCTAGCGGGGGGAATGAGCAGTTCTTC	CASSLFPSGGNEQFF
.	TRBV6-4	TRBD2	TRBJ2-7	TGTGCCAGCAGTGACTCGACTAGCGGCTCCTACGAGCAGTACTTC	CASSDSTSGSYEQYF
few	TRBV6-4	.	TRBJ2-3	TGTGCCAGCAGTGCCTCCGGAGATAGAGATACGCAGTATTTT	CASSASGDRDTQYF
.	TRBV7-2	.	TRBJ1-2	TGTGCCAGCAGCCCCGGTGGGGGGGCGAATGGCTACACCTTC	CASSPGGGANGYTF
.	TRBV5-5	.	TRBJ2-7	TGTGCCAGCAGCACTGCTAACTACGAGCAGTACTTC	CASSTANYEQYF
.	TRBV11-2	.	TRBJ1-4	TGTGCCAGCAGCTTAGGGGTTTGGGTCCGGGGGGGAAATGAAAAACTGTTTTTT	CASSLGVWVRGGNEKLFF
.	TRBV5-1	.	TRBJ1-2	TGCGCCAGCAGCTTACAATTAGGGGTTGATGGTGGCTACACCTTC	CASSLQLGVDGGYTF
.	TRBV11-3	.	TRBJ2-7	TGTGCCAGCAGCTTAGGTGACAGGCCTACCTACGAGCAGTACTTC	CASSLGDRPTYEQYF
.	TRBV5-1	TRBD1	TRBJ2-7	TGCGCCAGCAGCTTGGCCGTAGGGACAGGGGGATCCTACGAGCAGTACTTC	CASSLAVGTGGSYEQYF
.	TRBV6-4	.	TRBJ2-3	TGTGCCAGCAGTGACTCGACAGGCACAGATACGCAGTATTTT	CASSDSTGTDTQYF
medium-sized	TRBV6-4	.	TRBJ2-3	TGTGCCAGCAGTGAAGCCGGCACAGATACGCAGTATTTT	CASSEAGTDTQYF
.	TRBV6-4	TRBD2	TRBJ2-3	TGTGCCAGCAGTAGCGGGGGGGACACAGATACGCAGTATTTT	CASSSGGDTDTQYF
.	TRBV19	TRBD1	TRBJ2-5	TGTGCCAGTAGTATAGCTGGACAGGGGGAAGAGACCCAGTACTTC	CASSIAGQGEETQYF
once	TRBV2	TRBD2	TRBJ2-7	TGTGCCAGCAGTGACAGGGAGGGCGAGCAGTACTTC	CASSDREGEQYF
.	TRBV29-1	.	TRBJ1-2	TGCAGCGGGGGGGATAAGAATGGCTACACCTTC	CSGGDKNGYTF
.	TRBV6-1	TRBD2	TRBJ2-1	TGTGCCAGCAGAAGAGCGGGAGGCTCCTACAATGAGCAGTTCTTC	CASRRAGGSYNEQFF
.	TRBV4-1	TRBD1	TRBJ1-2	TGCGCCAGCAGTCAATCCCAGGGGGTAGGCTATGGCTACACCTTC	CASSQSQGVGYGYTF
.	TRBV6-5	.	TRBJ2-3	TGTGCCAGCAGTTACATGGGGGGGCCGGTAGATACGCAGTATTTT	CASSYMGGPVDTQYF
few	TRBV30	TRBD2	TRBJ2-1	TGTGCCTGGAGTGTACCAGCTAGCGGGAGTATTGGCAATGAGCAGTTCTTC	CAWSVPASGSIGNEQFF
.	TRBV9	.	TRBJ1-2	TGTGCCAGCAGCACAAGCCTCAGGGACTCTACCTATGGCTACACCTTC	CASSTSLRDSTYGYTF
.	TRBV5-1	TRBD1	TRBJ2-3	TGCGCCAGCAGCTCGCAGACAGGGCCAGATACGCAGTATTTT	CASSSQTGPDTQYF
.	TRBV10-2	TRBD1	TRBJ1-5	TGCGCCAGCAGTCTGACAGGGAGCGGTCAGCCCCAGCATTTT	CASSLTGSGQPQHF
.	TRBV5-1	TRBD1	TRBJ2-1	TGCGCCAGCAGCTTGGAGGGGGCTGGCTACAATGAGCAGTTCTTC	CASSLEGAGYNEQFF
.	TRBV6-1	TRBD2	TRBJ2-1	TGTGCCAGCAGTGAGCCCGGGCTAGCGGGAGGGTACGAGCAGTTCTTC	CASSEPGLAGGYEQFF
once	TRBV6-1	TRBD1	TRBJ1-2	TGTGCCAGCAGTGAGACCGGGACAGGGGGCACGGTAGAGACCTTC	CASSETGTGGTVETF